The 18 T cell receptor beta chains below come from one sample, sequenced in a study of cytomegalovirus exposure and HLA in healthy donors. Researchers ran the PCR with 60 Vbeta and 13 Jbeta primers. The assay was immunoSEQ multiplex PCR, and TCRdb's table has in-frame clones only and misses some. The table records around 130,000 clones, 75% to 85% of them present only once. Sequenced: PBMCs. These receptors were collected from a girl aged 2 to 9 in good health and CMV-seronegative.

The count of this clone is one. The chain has TRBV28 and TRBJ1-2, with D possibly matching TRBD1 (6 bases). This CDR3 region has 12 residues. CDR1 MDHEN and CDR2 SYDVKM come from the germline V gene. Between the trimmed V and J ends, which lost 2 bases and 10 bases, there was a span of 11 bases. CDR3 nucleotides: TGTGCCAGCAGTTTAAACGGGGGGCTCTACACCTTC. Amino acid sequence: CASSLNGGLYTF.

The genes are TRBV6-1 and TRBJ2-7, with 9 bases lining up with TRBD2. There are 13 residues in the CDR3. The germline CDR1 and CDR2 sequences are MNHNS and SASEGT. After removal of 8 bases from V and 7 bases from J, the junction contained 9 bases not matched to a gene. This chain's CDR3 is CASRLAGLNEQYF. CDR3 coding DNA: TGTGCCAGCCGCCTAGCGGGATTGAATGAGCAGTACTTC.

The chain couples TRBV9 to TRBJ1-3; tentatively, D is TRBD1 (5 bases). Germline CDR1 reads SGDLS; CDR2 reads YYNGEE. The ends were cut back, 0 bases at V and 0 bases at J, with 10 bases in the middle. The CDR3 is 16 residues long. The CDR3 loop reads CASSVESGISGNTIYF. CDR3 nucleotide sequence: TGTGCCAGCAGCGTAGAATCAGGGATCTCTGGAAACACCATATATTTT.

The chain recombines TRBV11-2 with TRBJ2-7, with 9 bases matching TRBD1. V trimming: 5 bases; J trimming: 3 bases; junction bases outside the gene matches: 8. Germline V gene sequence: CDR1 SGHAT, CDR2 FQNNGV. The CDR3 consists of 15 residues. The CDR3 DNA reads TGTGCCAGCAGCCCGACGGGGACAGGGTTCTACGAGCAGTACTTC. Amino acid sequence: CASSPTGTGFYEQYF.

The chain uses TRBV4-3 and TRBJ2-5, with 15 positions matching TRBD2. The germline V gene encodes CDR1 LGHNA and CDR2 YSLEER. This CDR3 has 20 amino acids. Trimming cost V 0 bases and J 1 base; bases outside gene matches: 9. CDR3 in amino acids: CASSQDCAPGLAGGQETQYF. DNA of the CDR3: TGCGCCAGCAGCCAAGATTGTGCACCGGGACTAGCGGGGGGCCAAGAGACCCAGTACTTC.

The rearrangement joins TRBV25-1 to TRBJ2-2; TRBD2 matches 8 bases. The ends lost 5 bases at V and 5 bases at J; junction bases unmatched: 13. CDR3 length: 17 residues. Germline CDR1 is MGHDK and CDR2 is SYGVNS. The CDR3 loop is CASSSIGGDRGTGELFF. DNA for the CDR3: TGTGCCAGCAGTTCTATCGGGGGGGATCGAGGTACCGGGGAGCTGTTTTTT.

This rearrangement joins TRBV5-4 to TRBJ2-5; TRBD2 aligns across 9 bases. The end of the DNA aligns better with TRBJ2-7, so the J call may be wrong. Germline assignment: CDR1 SGHNT and CDR2 YYREEE (reference sequence). The CDR3 is 16 amino acids. The chain's CDR3 is CASSFGSGGADYEQYF. In DNA form, the CDR3 reads TGTGCCAGCAGCTTCGGTAGCGGGGGCGCTGACTACGAGCAGTACTTC.

J is TRBJ2-3 and V is TRBV14, with D unclear. This CDR3 region has 17 residues. CDR1 is SGHDN and CDR2 is FVKESK in the germline V gene. V was cut by 4 bases and J by 6 bases, with 23 bases left in between. The CDR3 nucleotides read TGTGCCAGCAGCCTGAGATTCGAGATCGAAAACTGGGATACGCAGTATTTT. Translating it yields CASSLRFEIENWDTQYF. The entire variable domain, with the rest obtained from reference TRBV14 and TRBJ2-3, is as follows: EAGVTQFPSHSVIEKGQTVTLRCDPISGHDNLYWYRRVMGKEIKFLLHFVKESKQDESGMPNNRFLAERTGGTYSTLKVQPAELEDSGVYFCASSLRFEIENWDTQYFGPGTRLTVL.

The genes are TRBV7-2 and TRBJ1-4, with D possibly TRBD1 on 6 matching bases. V shed 5 bases and J shed 7 bases, with 14 bases lying between them. CDR3 size: 14 residues. Germline V gene sequence: CDR1 SGHTA, CDR2 FQGNSA. CDR3: CASSPRGRGEKLFF. CDR3 nucleotides: TGTGCCAGCAGCCCCAGGGGCCGGGGTGAAAAACTGTTTTTT.

This clone was counted only a few times. The J gene is TRBJ2-1, the V gene TRBV5-1; tentatively, D is TRBD1 (5 bases). The CDR3 spans 14 residues. The V gene's germline CDR1 is SGHRS and CDR2 YFSETQ. With 1 base removed from V and 15 bases from J, the gap between germline ends came to 20 bases. The CDR3 DNA reads TGCGCCAGCAGCTTGATCAGGGAACCTCCTTTCCCGTTCTTC. Protein: CASSLIREPPFPFF.

J is TRBJ1-5 and V is TRBV19; D unclear. V gave up 2 bases and J gave up 0 bases, with 11 bases separating them. Germline CDR1 and CDR2: LNHDA and SQIVND (reference sequence). The CDR3 has 16 residues. DNA of the CDR3: TGTGCCAGTAGTATATATGGCTCTAGTAGCAATCAGCCCCAGCATTTT. The encoded protein is CASSIYGSSSNQPQHF.

The chain is built from TRBV7-3 and TRBJ2-7; TRBD1 agrees at 7 bases. The germline gives CDR1 SGHTA, CDR2 FQGTGA. The CDR3 loop spans 13 amino acids. V lost 5 bases to trimming and J lost 2 bases; unmatched junction nucleotides: 3. As DNA, the CDR3 is TGTGCCAGCAGCATTGACAGGGCCTACGAGCAGTACTTC. This translates into CASSIDRAYEQYF.

The V and J genes are TRBV4-1 and TRBJ2-2; 7 bases map to TRBD2. Germline V gives CDR1 MGHRA, CDR2 YSYEKL. The CDR3 consists of 14 residues. Germline trimming cut 5 bases from V and 11 bases from J; bases unmatched to any gene: 11. The CDR3 is CASSEAGRGGELFF. CDR3 in DNA: TGCGCCAGCAGCGAAGCGGGGAGGGGAGGAGAGCTGTTTTTT.

The chain combines TRBV5-1 with TRBJ1-1, with TRBD1 as a possible D gene (5 bases). Per the germline V gene, CDR1 is SGHRS and CDR2 is YFSETQ. Deletions cut 0 bases from V and 1 base from J, with 10 bases between. CDR3 length: 15 residues. CDR3 nucleotide sequence: TGCGCCAGCAGCTTGGGGGGCATGGCGAACACTGAAGCTTTCTTT. Amino acids: CASSLGGMANTEAFF.

The CDR3: CASSLGQGAGELFF. Written as DNA, the CDR3 is TGTGCCAGCAGTTTGGGGCAGGGGGCCGGGGAGCTGTTTTTT. The V and J genes are TRBV27 and TRBJ2-2, with 7 bases fitting TRBD1. After removal of 3 bases from V and 6 bases from J, the junction contained 4 bases not matched to a gene. CDR1 and CDR2 (germline): MNHEY, SMNVEV (reference sequence). The CDR3 sequence is 14 residues long.

The J gene is TRBJ2-7, the V gene TRBV5-6, with D possibly TRBD1 on 6 matching bases. Trimming pared 2 bases from V and 2 bases from J, leaving 26 bases between. The germline CDR1 and CDR2 sequences are SGHDT and YYEEEE. The CDR3 totals 19 residues. The DNA for the CDR3 is TGTGCCAGCAGCTTCAAAGAAATAAAAACAGGGTACCCCACCTACGAGCAGTACTTC. Its translation: CASSFKEIKTGYPTYEQYF.

In DNA, the CDR3 is TGCGCCAGCAGCTTGGCTCTGAGCTCCTACGAGCAGTACTTC. This sequence encodes CASSLALSSYEQYF. This chain links TRBV5-1 with TRBJ2-5; D not resolved. The end of the DNA fits TRBJ2-7 better, so the J call may be wrong. Germline-derived CDR1 and CDR2 are SGHRS and YFSETQ. This CDR3 has 14 amino acids.

The CDR3 protein is CASRAPGRSYEQYF. CDR3 nucleotide sequence: TGTGCCAGCAGGGCCCCGGGGAGGAGCTACGAGCAGTACTTC. The V and J genes are TRBV14 and TRBJ2-7; D perhaps matches TRBD2 (6 bases). There are 14 residues in the CDR3. Germline assignment: CDR1 SGHDN and CDR2 FVKESK. Between the trimmed V and J ends, which lost 6 bases and 3 bases, there was a span of 15 bases.